This T cell receptor beta chain was profiled in a study of OX40 agonist ivuxolimab in advanced cancers. Measured with immunoSEQ multiplex PCR; TCRdb has only the in-frame clones, and not every one. The sample has about 63,000 clones; roughly nine tenths are singletons. Germline V CDR1 and CDR2: SGHVS, FQNEAQ. V lost 2 bases and J 4 bases, leaving 8 bases between the germline ends. This CDR3 contains 14 residues. The sequence came from an adult with an advanced solid tumor such as melanoma, head and neck, liver or kidney cancer. Sequencing used CD4+ or CD8+ T cells sorted from blood, obtained in a trial of the OX40 agonist ivuxolimab. The chain links TRBV7-8 to TRBJ2-2; D is unresolved. The CDR3 spells CASSLFTGTGELFF. For the CDR3, the DNA is TGTGCCAGCAGCTTATTTACGGGCACCGGGGAGCTGTTTTTT.